The clone carrying this TCR beta chain occurred many times. No antigen is known for it. The record originates from a study of response to subunit inactivated influenza vaccine. Findings of the study overall: That few new T cells are recruited by each seasonal influenza vaccination was the authors' suggestion.

TCRdb fed the RT-PCR reads into MiXCR, producing one record per CDR3 protein. Altogether 860,000 or so distinct CDR3 sequences are present, 21% being singletons, with the ten largest covering about 10%. The CDR3 covers 13 residues. The V gene lost 2 bases and the J gene lost 3 bases, with 7 bases spanning the gap. Germline CDR1 and CDR2: SGHTA and FQGNSA. V gene TRBV7-2 combines with J gene TRBJ2-5, with D perhaps matching TRBD1 (5 bases). The sequence was obtained from a man aged 50 to 59 who received an inactivated influenza vaccine. The specimen was PBMCs from blood, collected 5 to 6 days after vaccination. The CDR3 region is CASSLSREETQYF. The CDR3 DNA is TGTGCCAGCAGCTTATCCAGGGAAGAGACCCAGTACTTC.